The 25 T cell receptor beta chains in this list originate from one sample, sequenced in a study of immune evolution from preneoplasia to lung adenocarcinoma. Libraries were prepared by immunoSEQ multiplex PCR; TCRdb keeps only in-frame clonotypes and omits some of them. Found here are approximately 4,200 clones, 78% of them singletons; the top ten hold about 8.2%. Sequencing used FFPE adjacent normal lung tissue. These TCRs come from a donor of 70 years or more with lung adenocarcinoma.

CDR3 protein: CASSLGPSGLNEQFF. The CDR3 region has the DNA TGCGCCAGCAGCTTAGGGCCTAGCGGGTTAAATGAGCAGTTCTTC. The rearrangement links TRBV5-1 to TRBJ2-1; 8 bases map to TRBD2. The V gene end was trimmed by 2 bases and the J gene end by 7 bases; junction bases not matched to a gene: 8. This CDR3 has 15 residues. Germline CDR1 SGHRS, CDR2 YFSETQ.

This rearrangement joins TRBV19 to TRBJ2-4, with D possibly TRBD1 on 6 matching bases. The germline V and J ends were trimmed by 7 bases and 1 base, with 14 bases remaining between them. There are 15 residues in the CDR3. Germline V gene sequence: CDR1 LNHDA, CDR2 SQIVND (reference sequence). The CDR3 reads CASTSTGMAKNIQYF. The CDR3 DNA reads TGTGCCAGTACCTCGACAGGAATGGCCAAAAACATTCAGTACTTC.

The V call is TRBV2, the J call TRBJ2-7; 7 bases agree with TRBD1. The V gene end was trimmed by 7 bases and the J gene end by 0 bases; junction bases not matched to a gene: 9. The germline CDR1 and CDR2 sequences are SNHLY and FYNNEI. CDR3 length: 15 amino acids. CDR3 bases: TGTGCCAGCAATAAAGAGGGGGCTAGCTCCTACGAGCAGTACTTC. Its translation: CASNKEGASSYEQYF.

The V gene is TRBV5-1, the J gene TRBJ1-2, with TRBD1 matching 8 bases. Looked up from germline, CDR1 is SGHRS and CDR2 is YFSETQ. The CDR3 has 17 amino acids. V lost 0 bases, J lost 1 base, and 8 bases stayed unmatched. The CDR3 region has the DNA TGCGCCAGCAGCTTGGGTACAGGGGGTAGGGATAACTATGGCTACACCTTC. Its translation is CASSLGTGGRDNYGYTF.

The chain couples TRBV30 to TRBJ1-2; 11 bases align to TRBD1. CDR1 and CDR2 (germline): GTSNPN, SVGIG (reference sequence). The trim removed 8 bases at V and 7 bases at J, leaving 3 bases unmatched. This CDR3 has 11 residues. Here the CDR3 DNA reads TGTGCCGGGACAGGGGGGGTTGGCTACACCTTC. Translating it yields CAGTGGVGYTF. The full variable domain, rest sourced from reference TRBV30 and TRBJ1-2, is SQTIHQWPATLVQPVGSPLSLECTVEGTSNPNLYWYRQAAGRGLQLLFYSVGIGQISSEVPQNLSASRPQDRQFILSSKKLLLSDSGFYLCAGTGGVGYTFGSGTRLTVV.

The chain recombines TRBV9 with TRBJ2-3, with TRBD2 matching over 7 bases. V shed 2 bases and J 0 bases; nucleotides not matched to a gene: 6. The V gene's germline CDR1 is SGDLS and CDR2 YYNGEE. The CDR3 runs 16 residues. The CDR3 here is CASSVGSGASTDTQYF. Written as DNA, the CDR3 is TGTGCCAGCAGCGTGGGGAGCGGGGCTAGCACAGATACGCAGTATTTT. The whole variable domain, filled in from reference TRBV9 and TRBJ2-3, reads DSGVTQTPKHLITATGQRVTLRCSPRSGDLSVYWYQQSLDQGLQFLIQYYNGEERAKGNILERFSAQQFPDLHSELNLSSLELGDSALYFCASSVGSGASTDTQYFGPGTRLTVL.

For the CDR3, the DNA is TGCAGTGCTAGGAACAGTAATGAGCAGTTCTTC. Encoded protein: CSARNSNEQFF. The chain couples TRBV20-1 to TRBJ2-1, with D uncertain. Trimming stripped 3 bases from V and 7 bases from J, with 7 bases between. The CDR3 is made up of 11 amino acids. CDR1 is DFQATT, CDR2 SNEGSKA, per germline (reference sequence).

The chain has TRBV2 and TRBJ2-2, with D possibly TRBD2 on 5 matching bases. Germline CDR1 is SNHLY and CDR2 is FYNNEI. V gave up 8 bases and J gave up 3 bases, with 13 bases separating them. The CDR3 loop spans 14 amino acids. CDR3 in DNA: TGTGCCAGCGTTTCGACTACACACACCGGGGAGCTGTTTTTT. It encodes CASVSTTHTGELFF.

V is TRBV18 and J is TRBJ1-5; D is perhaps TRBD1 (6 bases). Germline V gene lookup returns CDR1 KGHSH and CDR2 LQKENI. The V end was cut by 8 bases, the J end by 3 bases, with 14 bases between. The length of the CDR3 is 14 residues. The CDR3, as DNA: TGTGCCAGCACCTCTGACAGGATCAATCAGCCCCAGCATTTT. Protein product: CASTSDRINQPQHF.

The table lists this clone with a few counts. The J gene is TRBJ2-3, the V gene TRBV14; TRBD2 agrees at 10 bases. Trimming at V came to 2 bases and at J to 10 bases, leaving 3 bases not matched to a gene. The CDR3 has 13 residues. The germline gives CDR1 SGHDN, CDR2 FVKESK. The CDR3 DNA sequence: TGTGCCAGCAGCCAACATCTAGCGGGAGCGCAGTATTTT. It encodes CASSQHLAGAQYF.

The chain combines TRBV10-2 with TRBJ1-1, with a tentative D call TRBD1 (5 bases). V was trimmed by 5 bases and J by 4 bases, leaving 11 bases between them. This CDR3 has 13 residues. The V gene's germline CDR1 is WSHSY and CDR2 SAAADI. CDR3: CASSRAGGTEAFF. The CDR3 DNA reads TGCGCCAGCAGTAGGGCTGGGGGCACTGAAGCTTTCTTT.

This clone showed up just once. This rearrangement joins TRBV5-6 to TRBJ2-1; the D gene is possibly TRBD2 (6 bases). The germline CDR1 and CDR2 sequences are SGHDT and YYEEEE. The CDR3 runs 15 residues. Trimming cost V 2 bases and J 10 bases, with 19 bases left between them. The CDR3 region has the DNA TGTGCCAGCAGCTTATGGAGGGCCGGGGTTGGGGAGCAGTTCTTC. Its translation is CASSLWRAGVGEQFF.

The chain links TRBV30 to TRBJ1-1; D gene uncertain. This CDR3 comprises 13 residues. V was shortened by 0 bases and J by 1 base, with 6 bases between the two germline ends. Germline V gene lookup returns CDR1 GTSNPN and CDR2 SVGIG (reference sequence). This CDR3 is CAWSVAENTEAFF. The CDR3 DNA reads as TGTGCCTGGAGTGTAGCCGAGAACACTGAAGCTTTCTTT.

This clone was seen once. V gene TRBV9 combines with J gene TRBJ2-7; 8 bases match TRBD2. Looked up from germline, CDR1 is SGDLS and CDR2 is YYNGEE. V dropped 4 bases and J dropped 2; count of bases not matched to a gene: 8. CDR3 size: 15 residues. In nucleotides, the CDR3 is TGTGCCAGCAGCCGCTCTAGCGGGCGACCCTACGAGCAGTACTTC. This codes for CASSRSSGRPYEQYF.

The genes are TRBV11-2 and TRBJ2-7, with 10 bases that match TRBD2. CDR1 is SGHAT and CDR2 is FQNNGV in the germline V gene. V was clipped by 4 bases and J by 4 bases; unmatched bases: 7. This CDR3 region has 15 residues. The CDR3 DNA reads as TGTGCCAGCAGCTCAATGACTAGCGGGTCATACGAGCAGTACTTC. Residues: CASSSMTSGSYEQYF.

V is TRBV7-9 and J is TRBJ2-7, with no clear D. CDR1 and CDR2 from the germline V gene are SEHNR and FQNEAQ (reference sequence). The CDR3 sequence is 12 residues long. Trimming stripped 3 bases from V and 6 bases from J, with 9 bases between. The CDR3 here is CASSFLDGEQYF. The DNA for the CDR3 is TGTGCCAGCAGCTTTTTAGATGGCGAGCAGTACTTC.

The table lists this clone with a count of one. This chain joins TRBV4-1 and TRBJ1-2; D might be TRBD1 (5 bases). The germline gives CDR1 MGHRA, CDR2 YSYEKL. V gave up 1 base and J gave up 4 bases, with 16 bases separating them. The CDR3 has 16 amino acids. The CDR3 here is CASSQGWGGVGYGYTF. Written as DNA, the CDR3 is TGCGCCAGCAGCCAAGGGTGGGGAGGGGTGGGCTATGGCTACACCTTC.

The CDR3 DNA is TGTGCCAGCTGTCTTTCGGGACTAGCGGGACATTGTACCGGGGAGCTGTTTTTT. It codes for CASCLSGLAGHCTGELFF. The V gene is TRBV28, the J gene TRBJ2-2; 13 nucleotides line up with TRBD2. The CDR3 spans 18 residues. V lost 8 bases to trimming and J lost 5 bases; unmatched junction nucleotides: 14. Germline V gene lookup returns CDR1 MDHEN and CDR2 SYDVKM.

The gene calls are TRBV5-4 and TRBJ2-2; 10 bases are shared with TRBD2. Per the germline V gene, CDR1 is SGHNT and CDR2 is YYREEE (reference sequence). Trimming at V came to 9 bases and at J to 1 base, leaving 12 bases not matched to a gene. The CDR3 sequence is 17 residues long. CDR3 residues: CATMGQREGVNTGELFF. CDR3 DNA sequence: TGTGCCACAATGGGGCAGCGGGAGGGCGTGAACACCGGGGAGCTGTTTTTT.

The CDR3 DNA sequence: TGCGCCAGCCGGCCGACGAGCTTGAACACTGAAGCTTTCTTT. The encoded protein is CASRPTSLNTEAFF. V is TRBV5-1 and J is TRBJ1-1; no clear D. With 7 bases removed from V and 0 bases from J, the gap between germline ends came to 13 bases. This CDR3 region has 14 residues. Germline V gives CDR1 SGHRS, CDR2 YFSETQ.

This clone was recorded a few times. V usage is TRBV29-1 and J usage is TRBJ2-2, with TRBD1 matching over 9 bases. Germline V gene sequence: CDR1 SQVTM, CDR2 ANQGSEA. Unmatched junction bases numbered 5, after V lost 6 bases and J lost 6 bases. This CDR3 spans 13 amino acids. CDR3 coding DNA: TGCAGCGTGTGGGACAGGGAAGCCGGGGAGCTGTTTTTT. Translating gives CSVWDREAGELFF.

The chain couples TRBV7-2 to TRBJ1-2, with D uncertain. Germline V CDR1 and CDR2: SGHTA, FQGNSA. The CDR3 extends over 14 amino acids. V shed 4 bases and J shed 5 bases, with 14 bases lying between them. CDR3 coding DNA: TGTGCCAGCAGCTCAACCGGGGATGAATATGGCTACACCTTC. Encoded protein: CASSSTGDEYGYTF.

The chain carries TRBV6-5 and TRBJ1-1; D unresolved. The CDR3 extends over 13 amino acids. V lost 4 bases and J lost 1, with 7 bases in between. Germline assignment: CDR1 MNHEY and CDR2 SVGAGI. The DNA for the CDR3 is TGTGCCAGCAGTTTAGCGCAGAACACTGAAGCTTTCTTT. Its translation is CASSLAQNTEAFF.

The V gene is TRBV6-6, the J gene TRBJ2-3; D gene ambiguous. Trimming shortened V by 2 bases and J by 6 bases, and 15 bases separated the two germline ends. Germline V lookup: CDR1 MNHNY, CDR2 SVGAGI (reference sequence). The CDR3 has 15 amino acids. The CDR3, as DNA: TGTGCCAGCAGTTACAAGATGGGCGCTGCGGATACGCAGTATTTT. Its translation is CASSYKMGAADTQYF.

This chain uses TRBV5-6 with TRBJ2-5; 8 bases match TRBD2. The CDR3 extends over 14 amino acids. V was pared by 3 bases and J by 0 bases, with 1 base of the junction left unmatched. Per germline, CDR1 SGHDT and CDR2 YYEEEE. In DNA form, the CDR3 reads TGTGCCAGCAGCTCGACTAGCGACCAAGAGACCCAGTACTTC. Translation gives CASSSTSDQETQYF.